This is a list of T cell receptor beta chains from one sample in a study of brain T cells in children with intractable seizures. The data were produced by immunoSEQ multiplex PCR, yet TCRdb's version contains in-frame clones alone and is incomplete. The sample contains about 340,000 clones, roughly 93% of which appear only once. This sample comprised peripheral blood, obtained less than 6 months after surgery. The receptors here all came from a boy under three years old with tuberous sclerosis and intractable seizures. CDR3s include the opening cysteine and the closing phenylalanine or tryptophan. The D gene is left open where the match is weak. Clone size, where shown, is once, few, many, or a class for clones that have expanded.

j_call cdr3_length d_call clone_size v_call cdr3_nt cdr3_aa
TRBJ1-1 17 - few TRBV4-1 TGCGCCAGCAGCCCCGGGACAAGGAGCGGTATGAACACTGAAGCTTTCTTT CASSPGTRSGMNTEAFF
TRBJ1-4 16 TRBD1 - TRBV5-4 TGTGCCAGCAGCTTTCAACAGGGGAATATAAGAGAAAAACTGTTTTTT CASSFQQGNIREKLFF
TRBJ2-7 16 TRBD2 - TRBV24-1 TGTGCCACCAGTCCGACGACTAGCGGGATTACGTACGAGCAGTACTTC CATSPTTSGITYEQYF
TRBJ1-2 14 - - TRBV25-1 TGTGCCAGCAGTGAATTGACAGATGTCTATGGCTACACCTTC CASSELTDVYGYTF
TRBJ2-1 13 - - TRBV10-2 TGCGCCAGCAGTGAGGGAGACCCAAGTGAGCAGTTCTTC CASSEGDPSEQFF
TRBJ2-7 15 TRBD2 - TRBV11-3 TGTGCCAGCAGCCTAAGCCCGGGACTAGTAGGCGAGCAGTACTTC CASSLSPGLVGEQYF
TRBJ2-2 17 - - TRBV21-1 TGTGCCAGCAGCAAAAGGGAGGCAGGGCATGGGGCCGGGGAGCTGTTTTTT CASSKREAGHGAGELFF
TRBJ1-6 13 - few TRBV9 TGTGCCAGCAGCGTAACAGGGAATTCACCCCTCCACTTT CASSVTGNSPLHF
TRBJ2-1 11 - - TRBV30 TGTGCCTGGACATCCTACAATGAGCAGTTCTTC CAWTSYNEQFF
TRBJ2-5 14 TRBD2 - TRBV7-9 TGTGCCAGCAGCGGAGGGACTAGCGGGATCCTAGTGTACTTC CASSGGTSGILVYF
TRBJ2-7 14 TRBD2 - TRBV7-2 TGTGCCAGCAGCGCAACGGGACTACTCTACGAGCAGTACTTC CASSATGLLYEQYF
TRBJ2-6 16 - - TRBV10-2 TGCGCCAGCAGTGCCTCACAGCTCTCTGGGGCCAACGTCCTGACTTTC CASSASQLSGANVLTF
TRBJ2-3 11 - - TRBV5-1 TGCGCCAGCAGCTTGGGGAACACGCAGTATTTT CASSLGNTQYF
TRBJ2-7 15 - - TRBV27 TGTGCCAGCAGTCCCGAGTACTCCTACTCCTACGAGCAGTACTTC CASSPEYSYSYEQYF
TRBJ1-1 12 - - TRBV27 TGTGCCAGCAGTTTAGGGGGAGGTGAAGCTTTCTTT CASSLGGGEAFF
TRBJ2-1 15 TRBD1 - TRBV9 TGTGCCAGCAGCGCATTACAGGGGCCAGATGATGAGCAGTTCTTC CASSALQGPDDEQFF
TRBJ1-6 16 TRBD1 - TRBV6-5 TGTGCCAGCAGTTACGAGGGGGCCACCTATAATTCACCCCTCCACTTT CASSYEGATYNSPLHF
TRBJ1-1 13 - - TRBV14 TGTGCCAGCAGTGAGGGGACGGACACTGAAGCTTTCTTT CASSEGTDTEAFF
TRBJ2-1 17 TRBD1 - TRBV7-9 TGTGCCAGCAGCGTCCCGATCGGGACAGGGGTTGACAATGAGCAGTTCTTC CASSVPIGTGVDNEQFF
TRBJ2-1 13 - - TRBV19 TGTGCCAGTAGTATGAACAGTTACAATGAGCAGTTCTTC CASSMNSYNEQFF
TRBJ1-1 15 - - TRBV15 TGTGCCACCAGCAGAGATCTGGGAAGGAACACTGAAGCTTTCTTT CATSRDLGRNTEAFF
TRBJ1-1 14 - - TRBV24-1 TGTGCCACCAGGGGGTCGGGCATGAACACTGAAGCTTTCTTT CATRGSGMNTEAFF
TRBJ1-1 16 - - TRBV18 TGTGCCAGCTCACCGGGGACAAGAACGGAGAACACTGAAGCTTTCTTT CASSPGTRTENTEAFF
TRBJ2-2 15 - - TRBV29-1 TGCAGCGTTGAATGGGAGTGGGCGAACACCGGGGAGCTGTTTTTT CSVEWEWANTGELFF
TRBJ1-2 13 - - TRBV4-1 TGCGCCAGCCTGAGGGCCCCACGCAATGGCTACACCTTC CASLRAPRNGYTF
TRBJ2-5 15 TRBD2 - TRBV30 TGTGCCTCTAGCGGGGGGGGCTCGCTCGAAGAGACCCAGTACTTC CASSGGGSLEETQYF
TRBJ2-5 12 - few TRBV29-1 TGCAGCGCCACAGTATTAACGGAGACCCAGTACTTC CSATVLTETQYF
TRBJ1-2 15 TRBD1 - TRBV7-2 TGTGCCAGCAGCTTAGTCACCGGGACAGACTATGGCTACACCTTC CASSLVTGTDYGYTF
TRBJ2-1 12 - - TRBV29-1 TGCAGCGTTGTCGGAACGGGCAATGAGCAGTTCTTC CSVVGTGNEQFF
TRBJ2-1 15 TRBD2 - TRBV28 TGTGCCACATGGCGGACTAGCGGTGCCGGGTATGAGCAGTTCTTC CATWRTSGAGYEQFF
TRBJ1-2 14 - - TRBV30 TGTGCCGGCCGTCGGGCAGCGACTAACTATGGCTACACCTTC CAGRRAATNYGYTF
TRBJ1-5 16 TRBD1 - TRBV28 TGTGCCAGCAGTCCGGTGACAGGGATTCGGGATCAGCCCCAGCATTTT CASSPVTGIRDQPQHF
TRBJ2-7 16 TRBD2 - TRBV28 TGTGCCAGCAGTTTACCCGGACTAGCGGTAAACTACGAGCAGTACTTC CASSLPGLAVNYEQYF
TRBJ1-1 14 - - TRBV5-4 TGTGCCAGCAGCTTCGATTATGAGAACACTGAAGCTTTCTTT CASSFDYENTEAFF
TRBJ2-2 16 - - TRBV18 TGTGCCAGCTCACCACAATCGCTAGCCGACACCGGGGAGCTGTTTTTT CASSPQSLADTGELFF
TRBJ1-1 12 - - TRBV27 TGTGCCAGCAGTTTGCCGAACACTGAAGCTTTCTTT CASSLPNTEAFF
TRBJ2-3 12 - - TRBV11-2 TGTGCCAGCACTCTCCGTGTAGATACGCAGTATTTT CASTLRVDTQYF
TRBJ2-3 17 TRBD2 few TRBV2 TGTGCCAGCAGAGTAAAAGCGGGAGGGCCGGTCACAGATACGCAGTATTTT CASRVKAGGPVTDTQYF
TRBJ2-3 17 - - TRBV30 TGTGCCTGGGACGGTAGCGGACAACTTACTAGCACAGATACGCAGTATTTT CAWDGSGQLTSTDTQYF
TRBJ2-2 13 - - TRBV3-1/TRBV3-2 TGTGCCAGCAGCCAAGGGGACGCCGGGGAGCTGTTTTTT CASSQGDAGELFF
TRBJ2-1 15 TRBD2 - TRBV5-1 TGCGCCAGCAGCTTGGAACTTGGGAGGGACAATGAGCAGTTCTTC CASSLELGRDNEQFF
TRBJ2-7 16 TRBD1 once TRBV29-1 TGCAGCGTTGGTTTGCCTGGAGGGACAGGGGCCTACGAGCAGTACTTC CSVGLPGGTGAYEQYF
TRBJ1-2 15 TRBD1 - TRBV24-1 TGTGCCACCAGTGAGCCGGGACAGTCAAACTATGGCTACACCTTC CATSEPGQSNYGYTF
TRBJ2-3 14 - - TRBV7-3 TGTGCCAGCAGCTCCCAGGGCCCGGCGGATACGCAGTATTTT CASSSQGPADTQYF
TRBJ2-7 14 TRBD2 once TRBV30 TGTGCCTGGAGTGTAGGGGCGGGAGCCTACGAGCAGTACTTC CAWSVGAGAYEQYF
TRBJ2-1 17 TRBD2 - TRBV25-1 TGTGCCAGCAGTGAAGGCCTAGCGGGGCCCTCCTACAATGAGCAGTTCTTC CASSEGLAGPSYNEQFF
TRBJ1-1 12 - - TRBV30 TGTGCCTGGAGTGTAAAAGGCGCTGAAGCTTTCTTT CAWSVKGAEAFF
TRBJ1-4 13 - - TRBV15 TGTGCCACCAGCAGAAGGGGGAATGAAAAACTGTTTTTT CATSRRGNEKLFF
TRBJ2-3 16 TRBD2 - TRBV7-2 TGTGCCAGCAGCCCCGGGACTAGCCGCCGCACAGATACGCAGTATTTT CASSPGTSRRTDTQYF
TRBJ1-1 15 - - TRBV7-9 TGTGCCAGCAGCCTACACATGGACGTTAATCTTGGAGCTTTCTTT CASSLHMDVNLGAFF
TRBJ1-6 16 - - TRBV5-1 TGCGCCAGCAGCTCCCAAGACAAAAAGGGGAATTCACCCCTCCACTTT CASSSQDKKGNSPLHF
TRBJ1-2 14 - - TRBV25-1 TGTGCCAGCAGTGACGGTAGGGGTAACTATGGCTACACCTTC CASSDGRGNYGYTF
TRBJ2-5 13 - - TRBV7-3 TGTGCCAGCAGGTCGACTACTAAGGAGACCCAGTACTTC CASRSTTKETQYF
TRBJ1-1 14 - - TRBV7-2 TGTGCCAGCAGCTTAATCGGGGGCGGCACTGAAGCTTTCTTT CASSLIGGGTEAFF